This T cell receptor (beta chain) originates from a study of regulatory T cells in long-lasting Graves disease. This clonotype was picked up many times. Time point noted: newly diagnosed GD, antithyroid drugs for less than 3 months. PBMCs provided the RNA from which the TCR library was made. iRepertoire HTBI primers and Arm-PCR of CDR3 regions built TCR beta libraries. TCRdb re-called the multiplex PCR reads with MiXCR, one entry per CDR3 protein. Of fewer than 450,000 distinct CDR3 sequences listed, about 15% were seen once; the top ten hold roughly 8%. The ends were cut back, 1 base at V and 3 bases at J, with 7 bases in the middle. Germline CDR1 LGHDT, CDR2 YNNKEL (reference sequence). This CDR3 region has 13 residues. The same sample was also studied in work on T cells in Graves' hyperthyroidism and ophthalmopathy. That report notes: The study based diagnoses on clinical symptoms, serum thyroxine and TRAb, thyroid ultrasound and orbital computed tomography. Researchers ran a first-round RT-PCR on the TCR CDR3 using the HTBI primer set.

The sequencing used peripheral blood mononuclear cells (PBMCs), collected at new diagnosis, from a patient treated with antithyroid drugs. The TCR comes from a woman aged 40 to 55 with Graves disease. The V call is TRBV3-1, the J call TRBJ2-7; D gene ambiguous. The CDR3, as DNA: TGTGCCAGCAGCCAAGCCCCCTACTACGAGCAGTACTTC. This translates into CASSQAPYYEQYF.